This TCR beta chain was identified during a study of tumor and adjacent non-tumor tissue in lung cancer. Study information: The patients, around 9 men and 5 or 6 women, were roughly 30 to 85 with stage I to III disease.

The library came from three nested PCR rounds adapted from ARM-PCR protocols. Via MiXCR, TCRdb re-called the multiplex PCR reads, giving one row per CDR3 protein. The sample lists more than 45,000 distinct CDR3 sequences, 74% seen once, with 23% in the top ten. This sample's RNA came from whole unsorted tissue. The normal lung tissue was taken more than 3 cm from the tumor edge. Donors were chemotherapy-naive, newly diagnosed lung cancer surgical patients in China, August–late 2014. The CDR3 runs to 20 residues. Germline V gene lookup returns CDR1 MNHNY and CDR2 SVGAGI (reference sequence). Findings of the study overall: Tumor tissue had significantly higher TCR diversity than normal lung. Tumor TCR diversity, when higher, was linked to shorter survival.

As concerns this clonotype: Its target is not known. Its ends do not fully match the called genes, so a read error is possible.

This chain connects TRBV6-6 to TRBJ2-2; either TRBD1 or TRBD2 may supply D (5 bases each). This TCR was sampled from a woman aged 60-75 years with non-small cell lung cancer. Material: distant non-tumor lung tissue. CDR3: CANSPWQGRRHVPNTGEPFF. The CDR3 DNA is TGTGCCAACAGTCCCTGGCAGGGACGACGCCACGTCCCGAACACCGGGGAGCCGTTTTTT.